The clone carrying this TCR beta chain showed up just a few times. Each CDR3 protein is one row after TCRdb ran MiXCR on the PCR reads. The data hold 300,000 to 400,000 distinct CDR3 sequences, with about a fifth observed a single time. This record comes from a study of molecular identifiers for immune sequencing clone quantification. Germline-derived CDR1 and CDR2 are SGDLS and YYNGEE. The trim removed 3 bases at V and 0 bases at J, leaving 9 bases unmatched. The CDR3 has 17 amino acids. Sorting selected naive CD8 T cells with a CD8+CD4-CCR7+CD45RA+ phenotype. Sample: naive CD8+ T cells from blood, with Jurkat cell RNA spiked in. Subset meaning: FACS-sorted CD8+CD4-CCR7+CD45RA+ naive T cells. This receptor was obtained from a human donor in good health. Some libraries in this study had Jurkat cell RNA spiked in. The genes are TRBV9 and TRBJ2-3, with 8 bases matching TRBD2. The CDR3 spells CASSAPPAGESTDTQYF. The CDR3 DNA is TGTGCCAGCAGCGCGCCCCCAGCGGGGGAAAGCACAGATACGCAGTATTTT.